These 3 T cell receptor beta chains were all obtained from the same sample, sequenced in a study of T cell clusters in autoimmune cytopenias. TRB amplification used approximately 0.25 ug of peripheral blood genomic DNA. TRB rearrangements were amplified by touch-down multiplex PCR with mixed TRB-A/B primers. TCRdb reworked the multiplex PCR reads into one entry per CDR3 protein, no DNA. This table holds 1,500 to 2,000 distinct CDR3 sequences. Material: peripheral blood. The receptors were sampled from a human donor with an autoimmune cytopenia or autoimmune hepatitis (not recorded which).

Its frequency marks this clonotype as medium-sized (0.01 to 0.1%). The J gene is TRBJ2-3, the V gene TRBV19; no DNA is available, so the TRBD1 call from TCRdb remains unchecked. The CDR3 is made up of 18 amino acids. The germline V gene has CDR1 LNHDA and CDR2 SQIVND (reference sequence). The CDR3 reads CASSMGPPDITSTDTQYF.

Its frequency marks this clonotype as large. The V gene is TRBV6-5, the J gene TRBJ1-4. The CDR3 length is 13 residues. Germline-derived CDR1 and CDR2 are MNHEY and SVGAGI. The CDR3 loop is CASIGGFGEKLFF.

V usage is TRBV20-1 and J usage is TRBJ2-6; TCRdb calls TRBD2, which cannot be checked without DNA. Per germline, CDR1 DFQATT and CDR2 SNEGSKA (reference sequence). The CDR3 consists of 19 residues. The CDR3 spells CSARGASGGLSSGANVLTF.